Listed here is a single T cell receptor (beta chain). Authors' methods: How many nucleated cells were present was estimated from reference gene primer amplification. TCRdb's table, derived via immunoSEQ multiplex PCR, lists solely in-frame clones and lacks some. For V, J and clone size, that table is used; D and trimming come from the DNA. The table shows about 170,000 clones, with 86% occurring only once. The germline V gene has CDR1 SGHDT and CDR2 YYEEEE. Trimming at V came to 4 bases and at J to 7 bases, leaving 8 bases not matched to a gene. The CDR3 loop spans 15 amino acids. This specimen comes from a study of blood T cell repertoires in COVID-19.

V is TRBV5-6 and J is TRBJ2-2, with TRBD1 matching over 9 bases. The source is a man between 65 and 85 years old with acute or convalescent COVID-19. The sequencing sample was made of peripheral blood. The CDR3 reads CASSAGQGRGGELFF. The CDR3 coding sequence is TGTGCCAGCAGCGCGGGACAGGGAAGGGGCGGGGAGCTGTTTTTT.